This TCR beta chain was captured by sequencing in a study of CD8+ T cells in alopecia areata. Study in general: Dosing with tofacitinib proceeded for 6 to 18 months, followed by 6 months off drug. Whole-study results and caveats: Elevated clonality characterized lesional scalp relative to normal scalp, particularly in alopecia totalis/universalis. Tofacitinib delivered significant drops in scalp clonality and in expanded CD8+ clones among the top 100.

A few counts support this clone. What it recognizes is unknown. In each case, RNA was isolated and then reverse transcribed into cDNA as the sequencing template. Libraries were prepared by immunoSEQ multiplex PCR; TCRdb keeps only in-frame clonotypes and omits some of them. The sample includes about 180,000 clones, about 55% of them seen just once. Treatment meaning: oral pan-JAK inhibitor, 5-10 mg twice daily. From PBMCs, CD4+ and CD8+ T cells were sorted. V was cut by 10 bases and J by 7 bases, with 14 bases left in between. The CDR3 is made up of 12 amino acids. CDR1 is LNHDA and CDR2 is SQIVND in the germline V gene (reference sequence).

This receptor was taken from a human donor with alopecia areata. The source was CD8+ T cells sorted from blood, collected at week 24, from a patient treated with tofacitinib. The V and J genes are TRBV19 and TRBJ2-1, with a possible D match to TRBD1 (6 bases). The CDR3: CATGQYPNEQFF. The CDR3 DNA is TGTGCCACCGGACAGTACCCGAATGAGCAGTTCTTC.